These 30 T cell receptor beta chains were sequenced from one sample in a study of shared clonotypes between healthy human individuals. Sequencing was performed with immunoSEQ multiplex PCR; in TCRdb, only in-frame clones are kept and a portion is missing. The data contain roughly 1.4 million clones, 98% of them singletons. Specimen: naive CD4+ T cells sorted from blood. Subset indicated: CD45RA+ positively selected. These receptors were obtained from a man aged 30 to 45 in good health.

The chain employs TRBV6-6 and TRBJ2-1, with D uncertain. Germline-derived CDR1 and CDR2 are MNHNY and SVGAGI (reference sequence). Trimming took 6 bases from V and 0 from J, leaving 12 bases between them. CDR3 length: 15 residues. The CDR3 here is CASSPPPGSYNEQFF. CDR3 bases: TGTGCCAGCAGCCCTCCCCCAGGCTCCTACAATGAGCAGTTCTTC.

This sequence joins TRBV28 and TRBJ2-1; 12 bases agree with TRBD2. Trimming at V came to 5 bases and at J to 8 bases, leaving 4 bases not matched to a gene. From germline, CDR1 is MDHEN and CDR2 SYDVKM. This CDR3 is built from 14 residues. The CDR3 DNA is TGTGCCAGCAGTAAACTAGCGGGAGGAGATGAGCAGTTCTTC. Its protein is CASSKLAGGDEQFF.

This rearrangement joins TRBV27 to TRBJ2-7; 10 bases align to TRBD2. The V and J ends lost 4 bases and 3 bases, in that order; junction bases with no gene match: 30. Germline V gene sequence: CDR1 MNHEY, CDR2 SMNVEV (reference sequence). The CDR3 is 23 residues long. For the CDR3, the DNA is TGTGCCAGCAGTTCCACCCTTCAGGGGGCACCCAGGGAAGGGACTAGCGAGCTCTACGAGCAGTACTTC. It specifies CASSSTLQGAPREGTSELYEQYF.

This chain uses TRBV5-6 with TRBJ2-7; D is ambiguous. The germline gives CDR1 SGHDT, CDR2 YYEEEE. Trimming shortened V by 2 bases and J by 2 bases, and 8 bases separated the two germline ends. The CDR3 extends over 13 amino acids. Here the CDR3 DNA reads TGTGCCAGCAGCTTCGGCGAGACCTACGAGCAGTACTTC. It encodes CASSFGETYEQYF.

This sequence joins TRBV28 and TRBJ2-1; D is undetermined. The CDR3 totals 11 residues. V lost 7 bases and J 6 bases, leaving 7 bases between the germline ends. Germline CDR1 MDHEN, CDR2 SYDVKM. Written as DNA, the CDR3 is TGTGCCAGCACCGATCCCAATGAGCAGTTCTTC. It yields the protein CASTDPNEQFF.

The CDR3, as DNA: TGTGCCAGCAGCTCCGGCCCCGAGGTCAAACACTCCTACGAGCAGTACTTC. Amino acids: CASSSGPEVKHSYEQYF. The chain carries TRBV7-9 and TRBJ2-7; D is uncertain. Germline-derived CDR1 and CDR2 are SEHNR and FQNEAQ (reference sequence). This CDR3 is 17 amino acids long. Trimming took off 4 bases at V and 0 bases at J, with 19 bases between the two ends.

In its sample, this clone was seen once. The chain joins TRBV4-3 to TRBJ2-3; D remains ambiguous. In germline, CDR1 is LGHNA, CDR2 YSLEER. The CDR3 is 15 residues long. The V gene lost 0 bases and the J gene lost 6 bases, with 13 bases spanning the gap. The CDR3 protein is CASSQDATPPDTQYF. In DNA form, the CDR3 reads TGCGCCAGCAGCCAAGATGCGACCCCCCCCGATACGCAGTATTTT.

This chain connects TRBV19 to TRBJ1-5, with unresolved D. The CDR3 runs to 15 residues. Trimming shortened V by 5 bases and J by 5 bases, and 16 bases separated the two germline ends. Germline values: CDR1 LNHDA, CDR2 SQIVND (reference sequence). This CDR3 is CASSPQADQHQPQHF. CDR3 nucleotides: TGTGCCAGTAGTCCCCAGGCGGACCAACATCAGCCCCAGCATTTT.

The gene calls are TRBV5-4 and TRBJ1-2; tentative D call: TRBD1 (6 bases). Trimming removed 5 bases from V and 8 bases from J, with 13 bases in between. The germline V gene encodes CDR1 SGHNT and CDR2 YYREEE (reference sequence). The CDR3 consists of 12 residues. The CDR3 DNA reads as TGTGCCAGCAGTGAGACAGGTTGGGGCTACACCTTC. Its protein is CASSETGWGYTF.

This chain links TRBV5-1 with TRBJ2-1, with 10 positions matching TRBD2. J lost 7 bases, V lost 2 bases, and 6 bases had no gene match. CDR1 is SGHRS and CDR2 is YFSETQ in the germline V gene. The CDR3 spans 15 residues. The CDR3 DNA reads TGCGCCAGCAGCTTCACTAGCGGGAAGGTAAATGAGCAGTTCTTC. This sequence encodes CASSFTSGKVNEQFF.

The chain is built from TRBV6-5 and TRBJ2-1; a weak D match, TRBD2 (5 bases). The CDR3 totals 15 residues. Per the germline V gene, CDR1 is MNHEY and CDR2 is SVGAGI. Trimming left V 0 bases short and J 7 bases short, with 13 bases between. This CDR3 reads CASSYSNQPGNEQFF. The CDR3 bases are TGTGCCAGCAGTTACTCGAATCAGCCGGGGAATGAGCAGTTCTTC.

CDR3: CASSTSQRESTYNEQFF. CDR3 DNA sequence: TGTGCCAGCAGCACTTCTCAGCGGGAGAGCACCTACAATGAGCAGTTCTTC. The J gene is TRBJ2-1, the V gene TRBV9, with 8 bases aligning to TRBD2. The J segment lost 2 bases and the V segment lost 4 bases, leaving 11 bases of the junction unmatched. Germline V gene lookup returns CDR1 SGDLS and CDR2 YYNGEE. The CDR3 is 17 amino acids.

The chain joins TRBV25-1 to TRBJ2-1; no clear D gene. V was shortened by 8 bases and J by 9 bases, with 11 bases between the two germline ends. The CDR3 spans 11 residues. Germline CDR1 MGHDK, CDR2 SYGVNS. The CDR3 is CASGFLGEQFF. The CDR3 DNA reads TGTGCCAGCGGATTTCTCGGTGAGCAGTTCTTC. The variable domain in full, with the rest retrieved from reference TRBV25-1 and TRBJ2-1, is EADIYQTPRYLVIGTGKKITLECSQTMGHDKMYWYQQDPGMELHLIHYSYGVNSTEKGDLSSESTVSRIRTEHFPLTLESARPSHTSQYLCASGFLGEQFFGPGTRLTVL.

In its sample, this clone was seen once. The genes are TRBV5-6 and TRBJ1-5; 9 bases line up with TRBD1. Germline V gene data show CDR1 as SGHDT and CDR2 as YYEEEE. V gave up 4 bases and J gave up 2 bases; unmatched junction bases: 4. This CDR3 comprises 15 residues. The CDR3 loop is CASSGWDRGNQPQHF. CDR3 DNA sequence: TGTGCCAGCAGCGGATGGGACAGGGGCAATCAGCCCCAGCATTTT.

The J gene is TRBJ1-4, the V gene TRBV5-1; 7 bases match TRBD1. Unmatched junction bases numbered 4, after V lost 4 bases and J lost 4 bases. The CDR3 has 14 residues. CDR1 and CDR2 from the germline V gene are SGHRS and YFSETQ. CDR3 amino acids: CASSEGTVNEKLFF. CDR3 nucleotide sequence: TGCGCCAGCAGCGAAGGGACAGTTAATGAAAAACTGTTTTTT.

This sequence joins TRBV9 and TRBJ2-3; 12 bases are a match to TRBD2. Per germline, CDR1 SGDLS and CDR2 YYNGEE. The length of the CDR3 is 16 residues. Germline trimming cut 6 bases from V and 4 bases from J; bases unmatched to any gene: 9. The CDR3 sequence is CASTLTSGSFADTQYF. The CDR3 DNA reads as TGTGCCAGCACCCTGACTAGCGGGAGTTTTGCAGATACGCAGTATTTT.

In the case of this clone: The same CDR3 can be traced to other DNA sequences in this sample. V usage is TRBV5-1 and J usage is TRBJ1-1; no clear D. The CDR3 covers 14 residues. Trimming took 0 bases from V and 0 from J, leaving 6 bases between them. Germline V lookup: CDR1 SGHRS, CDR2 YFSETQ. This chain's CDR3 is CASSLDSMNTEAFF. The CDR3 DNA follows: TGCGCCAGCAGCTTGGACAGTATGAACACTGAAGCTTTCTTT.

V and J are TRBV30 and TRBJ1-5; 7 positions match TRBD1. This CDR3 has 18 residues. Per the germline V gene, CDR1 is GTSNPN and CDR2 is SVGIG (reference sequence). With V trimmed by 1 base and J by 4 bases, 16 bases remained unmatched. The CDR3 region is CAWSAMLGGALGNQPQHF. Here the CDR3 DNA reads TGTGCCTGGAGTGCGATGTTAGGGGGCGCGCTGGGAAATCAGCCCCAGCATTTT.

This chain joins TRBV6-5 and TRBJ2-5; 9 bases map to TRBD1. After removal of 5 bases from V and 4 bases from J, the junction contained 5 bases not matched to a gene. CDR1 is MNHEY, CDR2 SVGAGI, per germline. The CDR3 is 14 amino acids. The CDR3 DNA reads as TGTGCCAGCAGTAGACAGGGGGTTAGAGAGACCCAGTACTTC. Protein: CASSRQGVRETQYF.

This clone was seen a single time. The rearrangement uses TRBV29-1 and TRBJ2-3; 8 nucleotides match TRBD2. CDR1 is SQVTM and CDR2 is ANQGSEA in the germline V gene. CDR3 length: 16 residues. V shed 6 bases and J 2 bases; nucleotides not matched to a gene: 13. The CDR3: CSVLRGKREFTDTQYF. The DNA of the CDR3 is TGCAGCGTCCTCAGAGGAAAGCGGGAGTTCACAGATACGCAGTATTTT.

In regard to this clone: Other nucleotide sequences in the sample specify the same CDR3. The chain carries TRBV7-2 and TRBJ2-5; D gene ambiguous. V lost 5 bases to trimming and J lost 0 bases, with 4 bases between them. The V gene's germline CDR1 is SGHTA and CDR2 FQGNSA. This CDR3 has 12 amino acids. DNA for the CDR3: TGTGCCAGCAGCCGGGACCAAGAGACCCAGTACTTC. Amino acid sequence: CASSRDQETQYF.

CDR3 amino acids: CASSVTTSDTQYF. CDR3 DNA sequence: TGTGCCAGCAGCGTGACTACCTCGGATACGCAGTATTTT. The chain has TRBV9 and TRBJ2-3; D may be TRBD2 (5 bases). This CDR3 has 13 amino acids. CDR1 SGDLS and CDR2 YYNGEE come from the germline V gene. With 2 bases removed from V and 6 bases from J, the gap between germline ends came to 10 bases. Drawing the rest from reference TRBV9 and TRBJ2-3, the complete variable domain is DSGVTQTPKHLITATGQRVTLRCSPRSGDLSVYWYQQSLDQGLQFLIQYYNGEERAKGNILERFSAQQFPDLHSELNLSSLELGDSALYFCASSVTTSDTQYFGPGTRLTVL.

This clone was recorded once. V is TRBV19 and J is TRBJ1-1; D call uncertain. The CDR3 length is 16 residues. V gave up 0 bases and J gave up 1 base, with 12 bases separating them. Germline lookup yields CDR1 LNHDA and CDR2 SQIVND (reference sequence). CDR3 in amino acids: CASSIDPFGQNTEAFF. CDR3 coding DNA: TGTGCCAGTAGTATAGACCCCTTCGGGCAGAACACTGAAGCTTTCTTT.

This clone was found once. V gene TRBV7-7 combines with J gene TRBJ2-1, with 12 bases fitting TRBD2. There are 15 residues in the CDR3. V trimming: 5 bases; J trimming: 9 bases; junction bases outside the gene matches: 8. Germline CDR1 reads SSHAT; CDR2 reads FNYEAQ (reference sequence). As DNA, the CDR3 is TGTGCCAGCAGCATCCTAGCGGGAGGGGGGGGTGAGCAGTTCTTC. Encoded protein: CASSILAGGGGEQFF.

This chain connects TRBV19 to TRBJ1-1; D gene unclear. The CDR3 loop spans 15 amino acids. Germline lookup yields CDR1 LNHDA and CDR2 SQIVND (reference sequence). Trimming shortened V by 1 base and J by 6 bases, and 15 bases separated the two germline ends. CDR3 sequence: CASSIGPLATAEAFF. The CDR3 coding sequence is TGTGCCAGTAGTATAGGGCCGTTGGCGACTGCTGAAGCTTTCTTT.

The chain is built from TRBV28 and TRBJ2-7; no firm D call. Germline assignment: CDR1 MDHEN and CDR2 SYDVKM. There are 12 residues in the CDR3. Trimming shortened V by 4 bases and J by 0 bases, and 4 bases separated the two germline ends. The CDR3 DNA is TGTGCCAGCAGTTATCTCTCCTACGAGCAGTACTTC. It yields the protein CASSYLSYEQYF.

The J gene is TRBJ2-1, the V gene TRBV5-5, with D perhaps being TRBD1 or TRBD2 (5 bases each). The CDR3 has 17 residues. CDR1 is SGHKS, CDR2 YYEKEE, per germline (reference sequence). Trimming took off 4 bases at V and 1 base at J, with 18 bases between the two ends. This chain's CDR3 is CASSPTGAPRSYNEQFF. CDR3 nucleotides: TGTGCCAGCAGCCCAACCGGGGCTCCGCGTTCCTACAATGAGCAGTTCTTC.

The rearrangement links TRBV11-2 to TRBJ2-5, with 8 bases matching TRBD1. V lost 3 bases to trimming and J lost 5 bases; unmatched junction nucleotides: 5. Germline V gene lookup returns CDR1 SGHAT and CDR2 FQNNGV. This CDR3 spans 14 amino acids. The CDR3 loop is CASSLTGAIETQYF. The CDR3 region has the DNA TGTGCCAGCAGCTTGACAGGGGCCATTGAGACCCAGTACTTC.

The genes are TRBV18 and TRBJ2-3, with 9 bases aligning to TRBD1. Germline V gene lookup returns CDR1 KGHSH and CDR2 LQKENI. This CDR3 has 15 amino acids. Trimming at V came to 3 bases and at J to 5 bases, leaving 6 bases not matched to a gene. The CDR3 here is CASSPRTGAGDTQYF. The CDR3 region has the DNA TGTGCCAGCTCACCGCGGACAGGGGCGGGAGATACGCAGTATTTT.

The V and J genes are TRBV5-1 and TRBJ2-1; 12 bases line up with TRBD2. The germline V gene encodes CDR1 SGHRS and CDR2 YFSETQ. There are 18 residues in the CDR3. V lost 4 bases, J lost 2 bases, and 10 bases stayed unmatched. The CDR3 protein is CASSPGLAGRGTYNEQFF. The CDR3 DNA is TGCGCCAGCAGCCCGGGACTAGCGGGTCGCGGGACCTACAATGAGCAGTTCTTC.